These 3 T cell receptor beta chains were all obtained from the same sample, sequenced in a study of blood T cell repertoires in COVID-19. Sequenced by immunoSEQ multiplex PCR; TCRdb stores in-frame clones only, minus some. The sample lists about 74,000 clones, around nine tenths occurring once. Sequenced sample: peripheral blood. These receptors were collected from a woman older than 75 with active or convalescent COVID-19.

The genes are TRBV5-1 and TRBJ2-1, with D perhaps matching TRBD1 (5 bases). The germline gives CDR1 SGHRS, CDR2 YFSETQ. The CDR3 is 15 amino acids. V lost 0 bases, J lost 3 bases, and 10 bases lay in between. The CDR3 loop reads CASSLAGHLYNEQFF. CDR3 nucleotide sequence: TGCGCCAGCAGCTTGGCAGGGCACCTCTACAATGAGCAGTTCTTC.

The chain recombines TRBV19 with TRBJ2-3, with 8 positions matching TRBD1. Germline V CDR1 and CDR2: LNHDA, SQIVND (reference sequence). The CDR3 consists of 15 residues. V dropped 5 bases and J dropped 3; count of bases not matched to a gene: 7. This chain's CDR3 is CASSGRTGRTDTQYF. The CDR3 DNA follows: TGTGCCAGTAGTGGAAGGACAGGGAGGACAGATACGCAGTATTTT.

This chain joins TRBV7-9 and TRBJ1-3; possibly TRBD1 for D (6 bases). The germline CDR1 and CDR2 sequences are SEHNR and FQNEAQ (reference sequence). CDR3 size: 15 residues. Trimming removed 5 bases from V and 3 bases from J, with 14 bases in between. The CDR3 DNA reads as TGTGCCAGCAGCCCCAAGGACAGTTATGGAAACACCATATATTTT. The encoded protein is CASSPKDSYGNTIYF.